The 29 T cell receptor beta chains below all came from one sample that was sequenced in a study of shared clonotypes between healthy human individuals. TCRdb's copy holds only in-frame clones and misses some; the assay was immunoSEQ multiplex PCR. The table shows 1,400,000 or so clones, with 98% to 99% occurring only once. The sequenced sample consisted of naive CD4+ T cells sorted from blood. The subset is: CD45RA+ positively selected. These receptors originate from a man aged 30 to 39 in good health.

The chain recombines TRBV28 with TRBJ1-5, with D tentatively TRBD1 (6 bases). Trimming removed 10 bases from V and 2 bases from J, with 12 bases in between. The CDR3 extends over 13 amino acids. Germline V gives CDR1 MDHEN, CDR2 SYDVKM. The CDR3 region has the DNA TGTGCCACGAGGGGGGGTGGCAATCAGCCCCAGCATTTT. Residues: CATRGGGNQPQHF.

The table lists this clone with a few counts. The chain links TRBV10-1 to TRBJ2-7; a weak D match, TRBD1 (5 bases). V was clipped by 3 bases and J by 7 bases, with 16 bases between them. The length of the CDR3 is 14 residues. Germline CDR1 is WNHNN and CDR2 is SYGVQD (reference sequence). The CDR3 region is CASSDWGAAAEQYF. The CDR3 DNA reads as TGCGCCAGCAGTGACTGGGGCGCGGCGGCGGAGCAGTACTTC.

The chain is built from TRBV4-1 and TRBJ1-1; possible D gene TRBD1, 6 bases. Per germline, CDR1 MGHRA and CDR2 YSYEKL. Trimming pared 4 bases from V and 5 bases from J, leaving 17 bases between. The CDR3 is 15 residues long. CDR3 region: CASSLPWGARTEAFF. The CDR3 nucleotides are TGCGCCAGCAGCCTACCGTGGGGGGCGAGGACTGAAGCTTTCTTT.

The rearrangement uses TRBV9 and TRBJ2-3, with D perhaps matching TRBD2 (6 bases). V lost 0 bases, J lost 5 bases, and 22 bases lay in between. The CDR3 runs 18 residues. Germline loops: CDR1 SGDLS, CDR2 YYNGEE. The CDR3 is CASSVDPSSEGLRDTQYF. Here the CDR3 DNA reads TGTGCCAGCAGCGTAGACCCTTCCTCGGAGGGCCTTCGAGATACGCAGTATTTT.

The rearrangement joins TRBV11-1 to TRBJ2-7, with TRBD1 matching over 10 bases. V was pared by 8 bases and J by 6 bases, with 10 bases of the junction left unmatched. Germline CDR1 is SGHAT and CDR2 is FQDESV (reference sequence). The CDR3 length is 14 residues. The CDR3 protein is CASGPRDRGGEQYF. The CDR3 DNA reads as TGTGCCAGCGGCCCCCGGGACAGGGGCGGCGAGCAGTACTTC.

CDR3 DNA: TGTGCCAGCAGCCGGGACAGACAAAAGGGAGCTTTCTTT. Protein sequence: CASSRDRQKGAFF. The rearrangement links TRBV19 to TRBJ1-1, with 7 nucleotides matching TRBD1. Germline V gene data show CDR1 as LNHDA and CDR2 as SQIVND (reference sequence). The CDR3 contains 13 residues. Unmatched junction bases numbered 14, after V lost 9 bases and J lost 10 bases.

This chain joins TRBV6-6 and TRBJ1-1; the D gene is possibly TRBD1 (5 bases). This CDR3 contains 14 residues. Trimming stripped 11 bases from V and 0 bases from J, with 16 bases between. Germline CDR1 MNHNY, CDR2 SVGAGI (reference sequence). The CDR3 nucleotides read TGTGCCGCAACTTGGGGGAGGATGAACACTGAAGCTTTCTTT. It specifies CAATWGRMNTEAFF.

The chain links TRBV29-1 to TRBJ1-1, with no clear D. Trimming removed 8 bases at V and 0 bases at J, with 16 bases between. Germline values: CDR1 SQVTM, CDR2 ANQGSEA. The CDR3 covers 14 residues. The CDR3 DNA reads as TGCAGCTCCCGGGGAGAATTGATGAACACTGAAGCTTTCTTT. This gives the protein CSSRGELMNTEAFF.

The chain recombines TRBV29-1 with TRBJ2-5; 11 nucleotides match TRBD1. The CDR3 has 14 amino acids. The germline CDR1 and CDR2 sequences are SQVTM and ANQGSEA. The junction had 7 bases not matched to a gene; V was cut back by 6 bases and J by 4 bases. The CDR3 protein is CSVASGQGGETQYF. CDR3 nucleotide sequence: TGCAGCGTAGCCTCGGGACAGGGGGGAGAGACCCAGTACTTC.

The chain recombines TRBV5-1 with TRBJ2-3; D may match TRBD1 or TRBD2 (5 bases each). CDR1 is SGHRS, CDR2 YFSETQ, per germline. V lost 4 bases, J lost 0 bases, and 12 bases lay in between. This CDR3 contains 15 residues. In DNA, the CDR3 is TGCGCCAGCAGCCAGGGCACGGGAAGCACAGATACGCAGTATTTT. It is translated as CASSQGTGSTDTQYF.

The rearrangement links TRBV6-5 to TRBJ2-7; D may match TRBD1 or TRBD2 (5 bases each). The CDR3 consists of 12 residues. CDR1 and CDR2 (germline): MNHEY, SVGAGI. Trimming took 2 bases from V and 8 from J, leaving 10 bases between them. DNA of the CDR3: TGTGCCAGCAGTTACGGGGGTGGCCAGCAGTACTTC. This codes for CASSYGGGQQYF.

This chain joins TRBV4-3 and TRBJ2-2; D is perhaps TRBD1 or TRBD2 (6 bases each). The germline gives CDR1 LGHNA, CDR2 YSLEER. The CDR3 has 16 amino acids. V lost 0 bases to trimming and J lost 1 base, with 9 bases between them. The CDR3 loop is CASSQEGGRNTGELFF. The CDR3 DNA reads as TGCGCCAGCAGCCAAGAAGGGGGGAGGAACACCGGGGAGCTGTTTTTT.

V and J are TRBV2 and TRBJ2-5; TRBD2 matches at 9 bases. V shed 3 bases, J shed 7 bases, and the junction held 3 bases outside the gene matches. CDR1 SNHLY and CDR2 FYNNEI come from the germline V gene. The CDR3 runs 13 residues. The CDR3 DNA reads as TGTGCCAGCAGTGACGAAGCGGGAGGGACCCAGTACTTC. It is translated as CASSDEAGGTQYF.

In the case of this clone: Other DNA sequences in this sample translate to the same CDR3. The chain joins TRBV27 to TRBJ2-7, with D uncertain. The length of the CDR3 is 10 residues. The germline CDR1 and CDR2 sequences are MNHEY and SMNVEV (reference sequence). V shed 8 bases and J shed 4 bases, with 6 bases lying between them. The CDR3 DNA sequence: TGTGCCAGCGGACGATACGAGCAGTACTTC. It codes for CASGRYEQYF.

This clone has just one count. The chain couples TRBV28 to TRBJ2-7; D is unresolved. Germline V gene lookup returns CDR1 MDHEN and CDR2 SYDVKM. V dropped 3 bases and J dropped 4 bases, with 7 bases sitting between them. The CDR3 loop spans 12 amino acids. For the CDR3, the DNA is TGTGCCAGCAGTTTCAAGTATTACGAGCAGTACTTC. Translating it yields CASSFKYYEQYF.

This chain links TRBV2 with TRBJ2-3; TRBD2 is a possible D gene (6 bases). The V gene lost 7 bases and the J gene lost 5 bases, with 13 bases spanning the gap. This CDR3 region has 13 residues. CDR1 SNHLY and CDR2 FYNNEI come from the germline V gene. CDR3 amino acids: CASNREMVDTQYF. CDR3 bases: TGTGCCAGCAACCGGGAGATGGTAGATACGCAGTATTTT.

This chain uses TRBV18 with TRBJ2-5; 11 bases map to TRBD2. Trimming removed 3 bases from V and 4 bases from J; junction bases left unmatched: 7. Per the germline V gene, CDR1 is KGHSH and CDR2 is LQKENI. The CDR3 spans 16 residues. The CDR3 reads CASSPTTSGMGETQYF. The DNA of the CDR3 is TGTGCCAGCTCACCGACGACTAGCGGGATGGGAGAGACCCAGTACTTC. Supplemented by reference TRBV18 and TRBJ2-5, the full variable domain reads NAGVMQNPRHLVRRRGQEARLRCSPMKGHSHVYWYRQLPEEGLKFMVYLQKENIIDESGMPKERFSAEFPKEGPSILRIQQVVRGDSAAYFCASSPTTSGMGETQYFGPGTRLLVL.

The genes are TRBV2 and TRBJ1-1; D is unclear. The germline CDR1 and CDR2 sequences are SNHLY and FYNNEI. This CDR3 contains 14 residues. The V end was cut by 8 bases, the J end by 4 bases, with 17 bases between. This CDR3 reads CASARSHPGTEAFF. The DNA for the CDR3 is TGTGCCAGCGCGAGGTCCCACCCAGGCACTGAAGCTTTCTTT.

The rearrangement uses TRBV19 and TRBJ2-7; 14 bases match TRBD2. The CDR3 runs 15 residues. The germline gives CDR1 LNHDA, CDR2 SQIVND (reference sequence). With V trimmed by 6 bases and J by 6 bases, 7 bases remained unmatched. The CDR3 DNA sequence: TGTGCCAGTAGACCGACTAGCGGGAGGGGAGGCGAGCAGTACTTC. This sequence encodes CASRPTSGRGGEQYF. The variable domain in full, with the rest retrieved from reference TRBV19 and TRBJ2-7, is DGGITQSPKYLFRKEGQNVTLSCEQNLNHDAMYWYRQDPGQGLRLIYYSQIVNDFQKGDIAEGYSVSREKKESFPLTVTSAQKNPTAFYLCASRPTSGRGGEQYFGPGTRLTVT.

The chain joins TRBV28 to TRBJ1-1; a weak D match, TRBD1 (5 bases). Trimming cost V 5 bases and J 0 bases, with 10 bases left between them. This CDR3 is 14 amino acids long. Germline V lookup: CDR1 MDHEN, CDR2 SYDVKM. CDR3 sequence reads: CASSRGLVNTEAFF. As DNA, the CDR3 is TGTGCCAGCAGTCGGGGGTTGGTGAACACTGAAGCTTTCTTT.

The chain is built from TRBV11-1 and TRBJ2-7, with 7 bases lining up with TRBD2. The V gene end was trimmed by 2 bases and the J gene end by 4 bases; junction bases not matched to a gene: 8. Germline CDR1 is SGHAT and CDR2 is FQDESV (reference sequence). CDR3 length: 15 amino acids. The CDR3 reads CASSLRLAALYEQYF. CDR3 bases: TGTGCCAGCAGCTTACGCCTAGCGGCTCTGTACGAGCAGTACTTC.

V is TRBV7-2 and J is TRBJ2-3; D is ambiguous. The CDR3 loop spans 15 amino acids. The V end was cut by 1 base, the J end by 8 bases, with 16 bases between. Germline V gene sequence: CDR1 SGHTA, CDR2 FQGNSA. CDR3 amino acids: CASSLVDAVHGTQYF. CDR3 nucleotide sequence: TGTGCCAGCAGCTTAGTGGACGCGGTCCACGGTACGCAGTATTTT.

The gene calls are TRBV7-9 and TRBJ2-2; 8 bases align to TRBD2. CDR1 and CDR2 (germline): SEHNR, FQNEAQ (reference sequence). With 4 bases clipped from V and 4 bases from J, the junction kept 5 bases outside the gene matches. The CDR3 length is 15 residues. In DNA form, the CDR3 reads TGTGCCAGCAGCTCACTAGCGGCGGGCACCGGGGAGCTGTTTTTT. It translates to CASSSLAAGTGELFF.

A single count supports this clone. The gene calls are TRBV10-3 and TRBJ2-2, with 7 bases identical to TRBD2. In germline, CDR1 is ENHRY, CDR2 SYGVKD. This CDR3 comprises 16 residues. V shed 5 bases, J shed 0 bases, and the junction held 6 bases outside the gene matches. CDR3 loop: CAISPMTSSNTGELFF. In nucleotides, the CDR3 is TGTGCCATCAGTCCGATGACTAGCTCGAACACCGGGGAGCTGTTTTTT.

This chain connects TRBV10-3 to TRBJ2-3, with 8 bases matching TRBD2. The CDR3 is 15 amino acids. Germline V gives CDR1 ENHRY, CDR2 SYGVKD. Losses at the gene ends were 3 bases for V and 3 bases for J; bases not matched to a gene: 5. Here the CDR3 DNA reads TGTGCCATCAGTGATAAGCCGGGGGGGACAGATACGCAGTATTTT. Translation: CAISDKPGGTDTQYF.

The rearrangement links TRBV28 to TRBJ2-2; either TRBD1 or TRBD2 may supply D (5 bases each). Trimming took off 7 bases at V and 4 bases at J, with 19 bases between the two ends. Germline lookup yields CDR1 MDHEN and CDR2 SYDVKM. The CDR3 runs 16 residues. In DNA form, the CDR3 reads TGTGCCAGCAACGGGCGGAGAGGGGTTGGCACCGGGGAGCTGTTTTTT. Protein: CASNGRRGVGTGELFF. The variable domain in full, with the rest retrieved from reference TRBV28 and TRBJ2-2, is DVKVTQSSRYLVKRTGEKVFLECVQDMDHENMFWYRQDPGLGLRLIYFSYDVKMKEKGDIPEGYSVSREKKERFSLILESASTNQTSMYLCASNGRRGVGTGELFFGEGSRLTVL.

The chain uses TRBV19 and TRBJ1-1; D is ambiguous. Trimming left V 3 bases short and J 1 base short, with 9 bases between. Germline V lookup: CDR1 LNHDA, CDR2 SQIVND (reference sequence). This CDR3 region has 14 residues. The CDR3 loop is CASSIEGRNTEAFF. Here the CDR3 DNA reads TGTGCCAGTAGTATTGAGGGAAGGAACACTGAAGCTTTCTTT. Based on the CDR3 plus reference TRBV19 and TRBJ1-1, the full variable domain is DGGITQSPKYLFRKEGQNVTLSCEQNLNHDAMYWYRQDPGQGLRLIYYSQIVNDFQKGDIAEGYSVSREKKESFPLTVTSAQKNPTAFYLCASSIEGRNTEAFFGQGTRLTVV.

This chain connects TRBV4-1 to TRBJ2-3; the D call may be TRBD1 or TRBD2 (8 bases each). Germline CDR1 MGHRA, CDR2 YSYEKL. V gave up 1 base and J gave up 4 bases, with 21 bases separating them. There are 18 residues in the CDR3. The CDR3 reads CASSQVSGTGGSPDTQYF. In nucleotides, the CDR3 is TGCGCCAGCAGCCAAGTTAGCGGGACAGGAGGTTCCCCAGATACGCAGTATTTT.

The chain links TRBV10-1 to TRBJ2-2; D unclear. Germline-derived CDR1 and CDR2 are WNHNN and SYGVQD (reference sequence). The CDR3 is 13 amino acids. The V gene lost 2 bases and the J gene lost 4 bases, with 5 bases spanning the gap. CDR3 nucleotide sequence: TGCGCCAGCAGTGAGGATTCCACCGGGGAGCTGTTTTTT. Amino acids: CASSEDSTGELFF.